The present T cell receptor (beta chain) was sequenced within a study of T-cell memory formation after mild COVID-19. Overall study: TCR clustering was largely donor specific. Study-wide results and limits: CD4+ clones that contracted lay mainly in CM and EM; CD8+ ones lay in EMRA. Second-wave clones with a day 37 peak had unconfirmed SARS-CoV-2 specificity.

To note about this clonotype: The target antigen is unknown.

TCR alpha and TCR beta cDNA libraries carrying sample barcodes and UMIs were produced by 5'RACE using constant-segment primers. TCRdb re-called the 5' RACE reads through MiXCR, storing one row per CDR3 protein. Seen here are some 490,000 distinct CDR3 sequences, 15% to 20% observed once, and the top ten hold 10% to 15%. The CDR3 contains 14 residues. From germline, CDR1 is SGHVS and CDR2 FNYEAQ. V lost 1 base and J 3 bases, leaving 10 bases between the germline ends. This receptor was taken from an adult woman who had mild COVID-19 (a few samples of this study predate the infection). Cell type and time point are not known. The chain combines TRBV7-6 with TRBJ2-7; D not resolved. Material for sequencing was PBMCs or a T cell subset sorted from them (not recorded which). Here the CDR3 DNA reads TGTGCCAGCAGCTTAGATACGGACGGCTACGAGCAGTACTTC. Its translation: CASSLDTDGYEQYF.